The T cell receptor (beta chain) under discussion was sequenced for a study of blood T cells in healthy people across ages. It was roughly 10 milliliters of peripheral blood that were drawn from each donor. At least 5 micrograms of total RNA were extracted per sample. The CDR3 consists of 14 residues. Germline V gene lookup returns CDR1 SNHLY and CDR2 FYNNEI. This clonotype came up a few times. Alongside a J-beta primer mix, a sample-barcoded 5' primer served in a second PCR lasting roughly 6 to 11 cycles. No fewer than 3 million CDR3-containing paired-end reads came from each sample. TCRdb fed the 5' RACE reads into MiXCR, producing one record per CDR3 protein. The sample lists fewer than 1.5 million distinct CDR3 sequences, roughly 40% occurring once.

Sequencing was carried out using blood. The sequence was obtained from a woman between 18 and 30 years old in good health. The chain employs TRBV2 and TRBJ2-7; D is tentatively TRBD1 or TRBD2 (5 bases each). The J call is uncertain, as TRBJ2-5 better fits the DNA end. The CDR3 is CASSWDPILETQYF. In DNA form, the CDR3 reads TGTGCCAGCAGTTGGGACCCCATTTTGGAGACCCAGTACTTC.